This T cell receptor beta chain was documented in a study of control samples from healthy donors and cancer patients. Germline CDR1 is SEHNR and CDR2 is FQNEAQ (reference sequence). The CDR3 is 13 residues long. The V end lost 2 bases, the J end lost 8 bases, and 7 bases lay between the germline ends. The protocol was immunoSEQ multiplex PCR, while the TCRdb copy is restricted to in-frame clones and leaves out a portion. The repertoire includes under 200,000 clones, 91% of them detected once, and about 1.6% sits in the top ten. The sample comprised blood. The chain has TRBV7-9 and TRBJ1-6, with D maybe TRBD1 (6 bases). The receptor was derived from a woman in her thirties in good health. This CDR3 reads CASSLNRDSPLHF. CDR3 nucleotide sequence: TGTGCCAGCAGCTTAAACAGGGATTCACCCCTCCACTTT.